This T cell receptor (beta chain) was profiled in a study of cytomegalovirus exposure and HLA in healthy donors. Primers for the PCR totalled 60 Vbeta and 13 Jbeta. Sequencing used immunoSEQ multiplex PCR; TCRdb keeps in-frame clones, though not all of them. The sample carries about 110,000 clones, under 85% recorded once. The CDR3 sequence is 15 residues long. Unmatched junction bases numbered 8, after V lost 7 bases and J lost 1 base. CDR1 and CDR2 from the germline V gene are MNHNY and SVGAGI (reference sequence). Findings of the study overall: TCR beta sequences reportedly predicted the HLA-A and HLA-B alleles of most subjects accurately. Evidence from a later analysis indicated that most CMV-associated TCR beta chains looked HLA-restricted.

This clone has only a few counts. The antigen is not known. This chain joins TRBV6-6 and TRBJ1-1, with 8 bases aligning to TRBD1. The specimen was PBMCs. The origin of this receptor is a human donor in good health. In DNA, the CDR3 is TGTGCCAGCACCAAATATGGACAGGGGAACACTGAAGCTTTCTTT. Amino acids: CASTKYGQGNTEAFF.